This T cell receptor beta chain was observed in a study of molecular identifiers for immune sequencing clone quantification. One entry per CDR3 protein results from TCRdb running MiXCR on the PCR reads. The table lists around 460,000 distinct CDR3 sequences, over 20% of them singletons. This CDR3 region has 15 residues. Germline CDR1 reads MGHRA; CDR2 reads YSYEKL. Trimming removed 4 bases at V and 2 bases at J, with 12 bases between. The sample consisted of naive CD8+ T cells from blood, with Jurkat cell RNA spiked in. Regarding subset: FACS-sorted CD8+CD4-CCR7+CD45RA+ naive T cells. The receptor comes from a human donor in good health. Some libraries in this study had Jurkat cell RNA spiked in. The chain uses TRBV4-1 and TRBJ2-1, with a possible D match to TRBD1 (6 bases). The CDR3 reads CASSPDRPPYNEQFF. The CDR3 DNA is TGCGCCAGCAGCCCAGACAGGCCTCCCTACAATGAGCAGTTCTTC.